The clone carrying this T cell receptor beta chain was counted only a few times. Antigen specificity is unknown. Both 60 Vbeta primers and 13 Jbeta primers went into the PCR. Sequencing was performed with immunoSEQ multiplex PCR; in TCRdb, only in-frame clones are kept and a portion is missing. There are 100,000 to 120,000 clones in the sample; 9.5% to 15% occur only once, and around 15% lies in the top ten. The source of the sample is a study of cytomegalovirus exposure and HLA in healthy donors. Study results and caveats: Sequencing artifact likely explains a cluster of highly shared sequence variants. When the data were analyzed later, several of the most significant clusters appeared to be linked to common viral pathogens. Per a later analysis, 15,000 to 20,000 TCR beta sequences showed association with HLA alleles at 0.05 false discovery rate.

V was pared by 6 bases and J by 2 bases, with 18 bases between. In germline, CDR1 is MNHNY, CDR2 SVGAGI (reference sequence). There are 16 residues in the CDR3. The sequence derives from a man in his forties in good health and CMV-seropositive. The chain carries TRBV6-6 and TRBJ2-3; a weak D match, TRBD2 (5 bases). The material sequenced was PBMCs. CDR3 nucleotide sequence: TGTGCCAGCAGCAACCCCAGCTCGGGGTTCACAGATACGCAGTATTTT. Translated, it gives CASSNPSSGFTDTQYF.